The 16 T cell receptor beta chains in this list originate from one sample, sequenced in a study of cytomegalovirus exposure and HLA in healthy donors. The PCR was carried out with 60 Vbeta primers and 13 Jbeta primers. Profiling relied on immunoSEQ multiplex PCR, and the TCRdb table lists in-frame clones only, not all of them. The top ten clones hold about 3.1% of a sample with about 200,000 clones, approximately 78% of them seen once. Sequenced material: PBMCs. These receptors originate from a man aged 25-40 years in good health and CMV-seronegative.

The CDR3 nucleotides read TGTGCCAGCAGCTCGGACAGGGGGAGCTATGGCTACACCTTC. It yields the protein CASSSDRGSYGYTF. The chain combines TRBV7-2 with TRBJ1-2; 10 bases line up with TRBD1. V was clipped by 4 bases and J by 4 bases; unmatched bases: 3. This CDR3 has 14 amino acids. Looked up from germline, CDR1 is SGHTA and CDR2 is FQGNSA.

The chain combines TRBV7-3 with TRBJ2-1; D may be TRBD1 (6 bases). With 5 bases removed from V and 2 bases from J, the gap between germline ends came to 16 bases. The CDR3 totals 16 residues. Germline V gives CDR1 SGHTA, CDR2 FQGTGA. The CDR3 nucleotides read TGTGCCAGCAGCCTCCAGGGGCCACCCGCCTACAATGAGCAGTTCTTC. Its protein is CASSLQGPPAYNEQFF.

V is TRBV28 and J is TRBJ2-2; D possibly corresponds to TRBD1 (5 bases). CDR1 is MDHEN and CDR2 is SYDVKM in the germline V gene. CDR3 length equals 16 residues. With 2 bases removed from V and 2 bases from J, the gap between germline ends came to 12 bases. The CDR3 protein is CASSLPDITNTGELFF. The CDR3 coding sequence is TGTGCCAGCAGTTTACCGGACATTACTAACACCGGGGAGCTGTTTTTT.

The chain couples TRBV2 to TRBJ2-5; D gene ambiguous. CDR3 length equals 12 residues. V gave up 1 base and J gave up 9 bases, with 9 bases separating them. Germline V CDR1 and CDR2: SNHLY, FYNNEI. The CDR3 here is CASSEDRQAQYF. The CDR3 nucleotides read TGTGCCAGCAGTGAAGACCGGCAGGCCCAGTACTTC.

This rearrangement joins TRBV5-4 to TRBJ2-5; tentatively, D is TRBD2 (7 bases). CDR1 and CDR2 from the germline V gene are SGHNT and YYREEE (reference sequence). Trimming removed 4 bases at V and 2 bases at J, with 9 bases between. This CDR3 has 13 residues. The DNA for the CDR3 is TGTGCCAGCAGCCGGGGGGCACAAGAGACCCAGTACTTC. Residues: CASSRGAQETQYF.

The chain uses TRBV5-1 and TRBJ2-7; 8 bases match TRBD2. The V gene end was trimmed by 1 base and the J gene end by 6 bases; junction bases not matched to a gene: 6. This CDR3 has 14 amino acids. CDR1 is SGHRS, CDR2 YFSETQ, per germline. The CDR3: CASSLPGGQSEQYF. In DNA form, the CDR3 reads TGCGCCAGCAGCTTGCCGGGGGGGCAGAGCGAGCAGTACTTC.

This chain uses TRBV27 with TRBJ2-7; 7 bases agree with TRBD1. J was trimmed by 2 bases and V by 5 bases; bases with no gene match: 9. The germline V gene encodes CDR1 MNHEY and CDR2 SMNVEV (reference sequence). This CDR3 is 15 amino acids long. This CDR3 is CASSIATGKAYEQYF. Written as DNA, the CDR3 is TGTGCCAGCAGTATAGCGACAGGGAAGGCCTACGAGCAGTACTTC.

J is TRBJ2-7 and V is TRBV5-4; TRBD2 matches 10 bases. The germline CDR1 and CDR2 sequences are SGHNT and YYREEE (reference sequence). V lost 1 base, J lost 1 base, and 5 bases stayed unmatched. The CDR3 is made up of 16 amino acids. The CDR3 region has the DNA TGTGCCAGCAGCTTGAATAGCGGGGGGACTTCCTACGAGCAGTACTTC. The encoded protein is CASSLNSGGTSYEQYF.

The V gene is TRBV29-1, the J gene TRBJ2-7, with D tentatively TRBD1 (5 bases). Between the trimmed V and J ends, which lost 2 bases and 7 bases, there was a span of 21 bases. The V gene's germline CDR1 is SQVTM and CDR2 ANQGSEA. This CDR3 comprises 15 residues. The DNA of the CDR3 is TGCAGCGTTGAAAGGTCGGGCAGGGTCCACGGGGAGCAGTACTTC. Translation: CSVERSGRVHGEQYF.

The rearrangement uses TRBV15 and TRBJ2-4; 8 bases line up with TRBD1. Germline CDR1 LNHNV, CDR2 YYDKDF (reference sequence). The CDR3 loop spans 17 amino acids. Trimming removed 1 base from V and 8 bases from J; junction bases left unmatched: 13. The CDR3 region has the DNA TGTGCCACCAGCAGAGGGGACAGGCCGGGCGATAGGTACATTCAGTACTTC. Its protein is CATSRGDRPGDRYIQYF.

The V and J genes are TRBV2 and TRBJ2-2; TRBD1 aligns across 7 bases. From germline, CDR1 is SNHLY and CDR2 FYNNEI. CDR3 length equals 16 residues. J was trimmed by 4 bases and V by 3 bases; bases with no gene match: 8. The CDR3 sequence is CASSDGTARGTGELFF. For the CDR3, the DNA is TGTGCCAGCAGTGACGGGACAGCCAGGGGCACCGGGGAGCTGTTTTTT.

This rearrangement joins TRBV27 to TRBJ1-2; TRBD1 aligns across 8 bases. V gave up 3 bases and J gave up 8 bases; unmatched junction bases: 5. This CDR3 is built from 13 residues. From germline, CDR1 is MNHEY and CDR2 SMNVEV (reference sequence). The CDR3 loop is CASSFQGANGYTF. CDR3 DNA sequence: TGTGCCAGCAGTTTCCAGGGGGCCAACGGCTACACCTTC.

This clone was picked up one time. The DNA of the CDR3 is TGTGCCAGCAGTTTAGTAGGGGCGCCAGGCTCACCCCTCCACTTT. Protein sequence: CASSLVGAPGSPLHF. The rearrangement links TRBV28 to TRBJ1-6, with a possible D match to TRBD1 (5 bases). The CDR3 runs 15 residues. Germline V CDR1 and CDR2: MDHEN, SYDVKM. Trimming cost V 2 bases and J 10 bases, with 15 bases left between them.

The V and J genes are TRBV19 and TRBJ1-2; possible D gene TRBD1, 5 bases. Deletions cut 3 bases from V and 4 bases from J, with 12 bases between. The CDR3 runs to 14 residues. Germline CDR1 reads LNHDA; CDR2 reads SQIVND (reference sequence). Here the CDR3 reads CASSIGHRAYGYTF. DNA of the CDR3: TGTGCCAGTAGTATTGGACACCGGGCCTATGGCTACACCTTC. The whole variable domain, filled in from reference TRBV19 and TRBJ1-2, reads DGGITQSPKYLFRKEGQNVTLSCEQNLNHDAMYWYRQDPGQGLRLIYYSQIVNDFQKGDIAEGYSVSREKKESFPLTVTSAQKNPTAFYLCASSIGHRAYGYTFGSGTRLTVV.

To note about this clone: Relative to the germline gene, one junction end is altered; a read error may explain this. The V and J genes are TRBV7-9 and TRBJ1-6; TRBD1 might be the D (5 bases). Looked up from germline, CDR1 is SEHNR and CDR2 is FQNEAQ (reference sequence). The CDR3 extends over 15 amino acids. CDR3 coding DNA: TGTTCCAGCAGCCCCTCAGGGCCAACTAATTCACCCCTCCACTTT. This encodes CSSSPSGPTNSPLHF.

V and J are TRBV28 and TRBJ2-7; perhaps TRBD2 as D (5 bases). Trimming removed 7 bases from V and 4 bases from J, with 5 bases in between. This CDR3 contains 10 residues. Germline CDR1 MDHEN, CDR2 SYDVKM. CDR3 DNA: TGTGCCAGCACGGGATACGAGCAGTACTTC. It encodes CASTGYEQYF. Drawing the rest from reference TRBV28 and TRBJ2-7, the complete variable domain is DVKVTQSSRYLVKRTGEKVFLECVQDMDHENMFWYRQDPGLGLRLIYFSYDVKMKEKGDIPEGYSVSREKKERFSLILESASTNQTSMYLCASTGYEQYFGPGTRLTVT.